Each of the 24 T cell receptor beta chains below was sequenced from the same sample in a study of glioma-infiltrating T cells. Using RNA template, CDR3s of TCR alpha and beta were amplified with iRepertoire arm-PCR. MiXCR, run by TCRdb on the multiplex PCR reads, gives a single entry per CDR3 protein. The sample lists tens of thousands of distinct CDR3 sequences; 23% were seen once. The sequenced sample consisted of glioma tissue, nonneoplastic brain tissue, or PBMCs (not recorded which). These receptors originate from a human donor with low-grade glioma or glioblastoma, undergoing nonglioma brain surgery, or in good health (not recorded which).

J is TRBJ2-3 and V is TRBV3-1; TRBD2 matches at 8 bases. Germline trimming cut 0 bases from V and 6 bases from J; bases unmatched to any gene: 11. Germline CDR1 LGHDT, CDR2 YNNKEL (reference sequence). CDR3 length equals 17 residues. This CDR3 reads CASSQDETSGPADTQYF. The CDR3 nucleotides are TGTGCCAGCAGCCAAGATGAAACTAGCGGACCCGCGGATACGCAGTATTTT.

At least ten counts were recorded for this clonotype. For the CDR3, the DNA is TGTGCCAGCAGCCCAGGGGATAGCTCCTACGAGCAGTACTTC. Amino acids: CASSPGDSSYEQYF. The chain couples TRBV6-1 to TRBJ2-7, with D perhaps matching TRBD1 (6 bases). V was shortened by 6 bases and J by 0 bases, with 12 bases between the two germline ends. This CDR3 is 14 amino acids long. CDR1 MNHNS and CDR2 SASEGT come from the germline V gene.

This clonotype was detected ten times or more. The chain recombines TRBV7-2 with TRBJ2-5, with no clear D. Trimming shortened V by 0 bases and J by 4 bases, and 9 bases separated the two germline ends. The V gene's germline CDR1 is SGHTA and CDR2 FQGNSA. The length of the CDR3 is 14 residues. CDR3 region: CASSLAGSPETQYF. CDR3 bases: TGTGCCAGCAGCTTAGCGGGGTCGCCAGAGACCCAGTACTTC. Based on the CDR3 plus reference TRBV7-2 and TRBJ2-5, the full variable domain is GAGVSQSPSNKVTEKGKDVELRCDPISGHTALYWYRQSLGQGLEFLIYFQGNSAPDKSGLPSDRFSAERTGGSVSTLTIQRTQQEDSAVYLCASSLAGSPETQYFGPGTRLLVL.

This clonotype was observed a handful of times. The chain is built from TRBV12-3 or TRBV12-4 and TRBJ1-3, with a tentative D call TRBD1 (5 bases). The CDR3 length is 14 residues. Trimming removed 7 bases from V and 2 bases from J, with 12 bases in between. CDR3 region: CASNLRGPGNTIYF. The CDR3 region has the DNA TGTGCCAGCAACTTACGGGGCCCTGGAAACACCATATATTTT.

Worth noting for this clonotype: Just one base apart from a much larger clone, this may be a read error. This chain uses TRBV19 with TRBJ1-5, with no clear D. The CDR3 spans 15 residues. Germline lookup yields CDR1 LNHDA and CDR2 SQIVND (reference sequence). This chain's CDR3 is CASSRAVDGNQPEHF. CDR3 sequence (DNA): TGTGCCAGTAGCCGGGCGGTGGATGGCAATCAGCCCGAGCATTTT.

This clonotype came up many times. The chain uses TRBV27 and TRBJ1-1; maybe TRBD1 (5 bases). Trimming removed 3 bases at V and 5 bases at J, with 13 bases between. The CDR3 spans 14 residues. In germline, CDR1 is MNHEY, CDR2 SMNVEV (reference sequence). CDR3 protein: CASSLARDFTEAFF. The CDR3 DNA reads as TGTGCCAGCAGTTTGGCCAGGGACTTTACTGAAGCTTTCTTT.

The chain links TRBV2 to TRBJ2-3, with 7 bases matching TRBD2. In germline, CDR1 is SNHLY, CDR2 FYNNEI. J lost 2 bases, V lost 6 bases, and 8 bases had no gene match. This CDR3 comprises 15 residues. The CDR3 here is CASSRVAGLTDTQYF. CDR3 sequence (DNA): TGTGCCAGCAGCCGAGTAGCGGGCCTCACAGATACGCAGTATTTT.

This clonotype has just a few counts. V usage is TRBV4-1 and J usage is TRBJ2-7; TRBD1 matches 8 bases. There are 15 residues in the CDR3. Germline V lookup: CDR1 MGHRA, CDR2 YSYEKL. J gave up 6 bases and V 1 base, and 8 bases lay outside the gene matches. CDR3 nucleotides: TGCGCCAGCAGCCAAGGTGGACAGGGTCGAAGCGAGCAGTACTTC. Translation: CASSQGGQGRSEQYF.

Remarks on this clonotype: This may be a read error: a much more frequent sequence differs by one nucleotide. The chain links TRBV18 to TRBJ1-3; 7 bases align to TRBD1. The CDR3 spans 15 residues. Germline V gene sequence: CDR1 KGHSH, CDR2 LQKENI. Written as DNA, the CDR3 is TGTGCCAGCTCACCAGGGACAGCAACTGGAAACACCGTATATTTT. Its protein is CASSPGTATGNTVYF.

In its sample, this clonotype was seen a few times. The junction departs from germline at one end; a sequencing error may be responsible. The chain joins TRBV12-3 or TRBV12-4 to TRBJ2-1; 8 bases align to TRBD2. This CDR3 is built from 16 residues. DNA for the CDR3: TGTGCCAGCACCCCCAACTTGGGGACTAGTGCTGAGGGGCTAGTCTTC. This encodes CASTPNLGTSAEGLVF.

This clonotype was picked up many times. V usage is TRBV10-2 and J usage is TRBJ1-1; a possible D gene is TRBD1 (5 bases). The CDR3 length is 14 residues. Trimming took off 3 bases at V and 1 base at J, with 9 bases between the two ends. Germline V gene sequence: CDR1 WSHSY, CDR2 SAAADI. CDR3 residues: CASSDGHSNTEAFF. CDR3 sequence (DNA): TGCGCCAGCAGTGATGGACACTCGAACACTGAAGCTTTCTTT.

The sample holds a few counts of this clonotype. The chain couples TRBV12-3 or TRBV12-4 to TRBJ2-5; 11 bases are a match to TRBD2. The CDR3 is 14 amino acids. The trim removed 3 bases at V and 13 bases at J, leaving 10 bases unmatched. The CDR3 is CASSFSGGVQPPYF. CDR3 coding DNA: TGTGCCAGCAGTTTTAGCGGGGGGGTACAGCCCCCGTACTTC.

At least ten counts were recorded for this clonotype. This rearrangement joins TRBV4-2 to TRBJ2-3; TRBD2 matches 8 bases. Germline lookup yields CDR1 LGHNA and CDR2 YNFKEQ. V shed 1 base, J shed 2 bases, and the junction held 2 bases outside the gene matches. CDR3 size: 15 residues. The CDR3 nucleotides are TGTGCCAGCAGCCAAGGTAGCGGGGACACAGATACGCAGTATTTT. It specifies CASSQGSGDTDTQYF.

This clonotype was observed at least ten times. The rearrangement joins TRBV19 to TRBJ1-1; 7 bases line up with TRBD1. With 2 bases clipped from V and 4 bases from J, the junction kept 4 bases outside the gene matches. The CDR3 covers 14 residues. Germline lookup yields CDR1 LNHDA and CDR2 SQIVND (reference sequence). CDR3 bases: TGTGCCAGTAGTATACAGGGGGTGAGCACTGAAGCTTTCTTT. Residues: CASSIQGVSTEAFF.

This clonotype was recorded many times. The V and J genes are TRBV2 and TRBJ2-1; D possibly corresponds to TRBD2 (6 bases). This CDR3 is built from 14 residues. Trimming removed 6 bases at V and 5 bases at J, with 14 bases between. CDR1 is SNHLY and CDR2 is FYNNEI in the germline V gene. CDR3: CASRREVGNNEQFF. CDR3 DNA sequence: TGTGCCAGCAGGCGGGAAGTCGGGAACAATGAGCAGTTCTTC. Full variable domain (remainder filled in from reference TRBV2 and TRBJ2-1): EPEVTQTPSHQVTQMGQEVILRCVPISNHLYFYWYRQILGQKVEFLVSFYNNEISEKSEIFDDQFSVERPDGSNFTLKIRSTKLEDSAMYFCASRREVGNNEQFFGPGTRLTVL.

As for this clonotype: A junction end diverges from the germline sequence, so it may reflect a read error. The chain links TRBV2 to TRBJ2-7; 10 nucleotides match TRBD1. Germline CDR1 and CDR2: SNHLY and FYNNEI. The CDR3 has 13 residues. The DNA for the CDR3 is TGTGCCAGCAGTAGACAGGGGGCCTACAAGCAGTACTTC. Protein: CASSRQGAYKQYF.

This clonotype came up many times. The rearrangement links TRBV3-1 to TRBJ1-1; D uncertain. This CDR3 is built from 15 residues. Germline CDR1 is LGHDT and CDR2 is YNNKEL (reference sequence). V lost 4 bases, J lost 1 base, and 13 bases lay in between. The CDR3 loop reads CASSRDLLTNTEAFF. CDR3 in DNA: TGTGCCAGCAGCCGCGATCTACTCACGAACACTGAAGCTTTCTTT. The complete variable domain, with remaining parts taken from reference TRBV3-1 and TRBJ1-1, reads DTAVSQTPKYLVTQMGNDKSIKCEQNLGHDTMYWYKQDSKKFLKIMFSYNNKELIINETVPNRFSPKSPDKAHLNLHINSLELGDSAVYFCASSRDLLTNTEAFFGQGTRLTVV.

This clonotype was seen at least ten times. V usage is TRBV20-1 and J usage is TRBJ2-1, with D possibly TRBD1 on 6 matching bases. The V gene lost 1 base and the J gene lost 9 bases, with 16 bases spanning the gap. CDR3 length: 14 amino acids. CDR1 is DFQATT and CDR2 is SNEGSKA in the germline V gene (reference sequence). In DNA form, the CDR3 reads TGCAGTGCTAGAGTATGGGGGCGAGATTTTGAGCAGTTCTTC. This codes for CSARVWGRDFEQFF.

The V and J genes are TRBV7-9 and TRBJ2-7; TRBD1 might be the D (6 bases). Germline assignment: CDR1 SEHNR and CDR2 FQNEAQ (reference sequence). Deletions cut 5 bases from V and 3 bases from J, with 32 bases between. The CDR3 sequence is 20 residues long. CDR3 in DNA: TGTGCCAGCAGCGACCCCCAAAAAATTAGAGGGACGACAGGAATCTACGAGCAGTACTTC. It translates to CASSDPQKIRGTTGIYEQYF. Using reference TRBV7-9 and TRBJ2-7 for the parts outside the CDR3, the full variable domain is DTGVSQNPRHKITKRGQNVTFRCDPISEHNRLYWYRQTLGQGPEFLTYFQNEAQLEKSRLLSDRFSAERPKGSFSTLEIQRTEQGDSAMYLCASSDPQKIRGTTGIYEQYFGPGTRLTVT.

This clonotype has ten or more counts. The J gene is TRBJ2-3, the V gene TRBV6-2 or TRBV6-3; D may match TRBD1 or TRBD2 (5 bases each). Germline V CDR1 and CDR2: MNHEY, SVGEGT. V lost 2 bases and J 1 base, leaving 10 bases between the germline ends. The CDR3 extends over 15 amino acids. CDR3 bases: TGTGCCAGCAGTTACGTTCAGGGACGCACAGATACGCAGTATTTT. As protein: CASSYVQGRTDTQYF.

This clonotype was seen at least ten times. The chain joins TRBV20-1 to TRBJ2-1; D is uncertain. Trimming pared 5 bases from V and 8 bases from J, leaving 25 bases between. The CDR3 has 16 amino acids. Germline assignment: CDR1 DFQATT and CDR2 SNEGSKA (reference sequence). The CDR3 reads CSAPDVFGEIFYEQFF. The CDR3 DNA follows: TGCAGTGCTCCAGACGTATTCGGCGAGATATTCTATGAGCAGTTCTTC.

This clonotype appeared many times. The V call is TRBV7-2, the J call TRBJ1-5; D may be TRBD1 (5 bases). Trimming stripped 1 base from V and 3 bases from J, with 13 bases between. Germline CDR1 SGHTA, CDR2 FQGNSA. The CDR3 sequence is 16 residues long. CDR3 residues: CASSLGPRDFNQPQHF. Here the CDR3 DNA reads TGTGCCAGCAGCTTAGGGCCCCGGGACTTCAATCAGCCCCAGCATTTT. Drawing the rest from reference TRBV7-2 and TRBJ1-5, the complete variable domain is GAGVSQSPSNKVTEKGKDVELRCDPISGHTALYWYRQSLGQGLEFLIYFQGNSAPDKSGLPSDRFSAERTGGSVSTLTIQRTQQEDSAVYLCASSLGPRDFNQPQHFGDGTRLSIL.

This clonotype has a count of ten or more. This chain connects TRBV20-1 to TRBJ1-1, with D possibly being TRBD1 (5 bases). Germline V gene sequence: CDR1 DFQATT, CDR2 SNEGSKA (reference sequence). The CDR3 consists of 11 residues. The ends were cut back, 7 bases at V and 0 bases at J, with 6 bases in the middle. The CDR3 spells CSGGLNTEAFF. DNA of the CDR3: TGCAGTGGGGGCTTGAACACTGAAGCTTTCTTT.

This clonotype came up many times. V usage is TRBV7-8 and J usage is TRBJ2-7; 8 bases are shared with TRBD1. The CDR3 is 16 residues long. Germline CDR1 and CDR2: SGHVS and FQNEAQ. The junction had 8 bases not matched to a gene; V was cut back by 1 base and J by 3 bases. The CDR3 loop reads CASSLGQGLTLYEQYF. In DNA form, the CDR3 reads TGTGCCAGCAGCTTAGGACAGGGGTTAACCCTCTACGAGCAGTACTTC.